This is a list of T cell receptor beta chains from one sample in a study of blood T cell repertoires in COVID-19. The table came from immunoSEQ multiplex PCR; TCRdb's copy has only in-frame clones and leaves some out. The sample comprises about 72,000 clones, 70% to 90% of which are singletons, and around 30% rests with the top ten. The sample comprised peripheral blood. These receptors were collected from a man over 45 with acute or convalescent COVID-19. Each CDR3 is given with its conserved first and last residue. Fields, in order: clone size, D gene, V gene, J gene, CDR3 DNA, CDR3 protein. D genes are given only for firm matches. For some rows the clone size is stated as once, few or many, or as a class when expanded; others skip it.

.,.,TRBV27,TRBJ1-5,TGTGCCAGCTCGAGACAGGTGGGGATGCCCCAGCATTTT,CASSRQVGMPQHF
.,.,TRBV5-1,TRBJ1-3,TGCGCCAGCAGCCAAGAAGGGAGCTCTGGAAACACCATATATTTT,CASSQEGSSGNTIYF
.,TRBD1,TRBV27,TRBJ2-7,TGTGCCAGCAGTTTTTCATTCACAGGGGGGGAGCAGTACTTC,CASSFSFTGGEQYF
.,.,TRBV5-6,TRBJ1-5,TGTGCCAGCAGGAAGACAGGAGAAATTCAGCCCCAGCATTTT,CASRKTGEIQPQHF
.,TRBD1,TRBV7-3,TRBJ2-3,TGTGCCAGCAGCCCGGACAGGATAGAAGGCGCGCAGTATTTT,CASSPDRIEGAQYF
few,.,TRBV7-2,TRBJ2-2,TGTGCCAGCAGCAGAGGAGAGTCCACCAGGGAGCTGTTTTTT,CASSRGESTRELFF
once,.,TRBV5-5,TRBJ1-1,TGTGCCAGCAGCTTGGAAGGGGGCACTGAAGCTTTCTTT,CASSLEGGTEAFF
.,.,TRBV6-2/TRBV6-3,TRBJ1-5,TGTGCCAGCAGTTACTCTTGGAGGGTGGGAGGTCAGCCCCAGCATTTT,CASSYSWRVGGQPQHF
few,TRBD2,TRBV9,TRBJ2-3,TGTGCCAGCAGCCTTTGGACTAGCGGGACCACAGATACGCAGTATTTT,CASSLWTSGTTDTQYF
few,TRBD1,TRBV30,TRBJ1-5,TGTGCCTGGAGTCGTGGGGGGACAGTTAATCAGCCCCAGCATTTT,CAWSRGGTVNQPQHF
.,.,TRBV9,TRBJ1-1,TGTGCCAGCAGCCTAGTGGGAGGTGAAGCTTTCTTT,CASSLVGGEAFF
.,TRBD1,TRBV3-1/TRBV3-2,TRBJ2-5,TGTGCCAGCAGCCAAGGGGGACAGGGGCTGGAGACCCAGTACTTC,CASSQGGQGLETQYF
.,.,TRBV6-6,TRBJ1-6,TGTGCCAGCAGACCCGACAGAGTAGTTTCACCCCTCCACTTT,CASRPDRVVSPLHF
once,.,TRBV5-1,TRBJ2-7,TGCGCCAGCAGCTCAGGCCCCTCCACAGGGTTCCACGAGCAGTACTTC,CASSSGPSTGFHEQYF
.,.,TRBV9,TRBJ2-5,TGTGCCAGCAGCTCTACCGGGGGATGGGAGACCCAGTACTTC,CASSSTGGWETQYF
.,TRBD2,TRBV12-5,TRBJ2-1,TGTGCTAGTGGTTTGGCAACTTTGCCGGGACTAGCGGGGGGGGCGCCTAACAATGAGCAGTTCTTC,CASGLATLPGLAGGAPNNEQFF
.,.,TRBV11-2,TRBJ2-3,TGTGCCAGCAGCCCTGAAAGCGGGACGCAGTATTTT,CASSPESGTQYF
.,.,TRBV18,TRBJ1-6,TGTGCCAGCTCAGTTGACAGTAATTCACCCCTCCACTTT,CASSVDSNSPLHF
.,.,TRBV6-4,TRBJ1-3,TGTGCCAGCATCACACCGGGCTCTGGAAACACCATATATTTT,CASITPGSGNTIYF
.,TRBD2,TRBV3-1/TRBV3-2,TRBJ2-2,TGTGCCAGCAGCCAAGAGGCGAGCGGGGGTCGCACCGGGGAGCTGTTTTTT,CASSQEASGGRTGELFF
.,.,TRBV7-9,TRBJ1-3,TGTGCCAGCAGCCCAAAAATCTCTGGAAACACCATATATTTT,CASSPKISGNTIYF
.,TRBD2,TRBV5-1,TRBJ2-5,TGCGCCAGCAGCCTGGGACTAGCGGGCTTCCAAGAGACCCAGTACTTC,CASSLGLAGFQETQYF
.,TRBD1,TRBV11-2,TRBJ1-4,TGTGCCAGCAGCCGTGCCGGACAGGGGGGTGAAAAACTGTTTTTT,CASSRAGQGGEKLFF
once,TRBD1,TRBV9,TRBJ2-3,TGTGCCAGCAGCGCAGGGGACAGGGGGAAGACAGATACGCAGTATTTT,CASSAGDRGKTDTQYF
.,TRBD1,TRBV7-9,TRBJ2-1,TGTGCCAGCAGCCTACTACAGGGGGGTGAGCAGTTCTTC,CASSLLQGGEQFF
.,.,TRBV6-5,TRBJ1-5,TGTGCCACCGGACAGTTCAATCAGCCCCAGCATTTT,CATGQFNQPQHF
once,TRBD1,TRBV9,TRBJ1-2,TGTGCCAGCAGCGTAGACAGGGGGCAGAGGGGCTACACCTTC,CASSVDRGQRGYTF
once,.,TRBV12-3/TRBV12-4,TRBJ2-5,TGTGCCAGCAGTTTCGAGAGGGGGGGCCAGTACTTC,CASSFERGGQYF
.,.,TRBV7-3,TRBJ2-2,TGTGCCAGCAGACCCGACACCCGCAGCACCGGGGAGCTGTTTTTT,CASRPDTRSTGELFF
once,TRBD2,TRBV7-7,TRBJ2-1,TGTGCCAGCAGCCCTGGGGGGGGGTCCTACAATGAGCAGTTCTTC,CASSPGGGSYNEQFF
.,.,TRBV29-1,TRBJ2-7,TGCAGCGTAACCGGCCCCGAGGGCTACGAGCAGTACTTC,CSVTGPEGYEQYF
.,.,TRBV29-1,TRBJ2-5,TGCAGCGTTGTTTTCCGGGTAGAGACCCAGTACTTC,CSVVFRVETQYF
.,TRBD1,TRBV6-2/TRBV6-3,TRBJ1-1,TGTGCCAGCAGTCCCGCTACCGTATCGACAGGGGGCCCTGAAGCTTTCTTT,CASSPATVSTGGPEAFF
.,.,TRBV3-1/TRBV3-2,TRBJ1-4,TGTGCCAGCAGCCAGGCCGTGGGCGCGTCTGAAAAACTGTTTTTT,CASSQAVGASEKLFF
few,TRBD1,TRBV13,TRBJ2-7,TGTGCCAGCAGCTCCCCGGGACAGGGGAGGGACGAGCAGTACTTC,CASSSPGQGRDEQYF
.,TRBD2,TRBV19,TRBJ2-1,TGTGCCAGTACCCTGGGCGGGGGGGCCAATGAGCAGTTCTTC,CASTLGGGANEQFF
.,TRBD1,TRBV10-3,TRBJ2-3,TGTGCCATCAGTGCGACAATAAGACAGGGGATATCAACAGATACGCAGTATTTT,CAISATIRQGISTDTQYF
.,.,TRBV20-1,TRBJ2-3,TGCAGTGCTAGTAACATGGCAGATACGCAGTATTTT,CSASNMADTQYF
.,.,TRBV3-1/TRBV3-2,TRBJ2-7,TGTGCCAGCAGCCAAGGGACAAGGAACTACGAGCAGTACTTC,CASSQGTRNYEQYF
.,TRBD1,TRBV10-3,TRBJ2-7,TGTGCCATCAGTGGACCCCAGGGACAGGGTAACACCGAGCAGTACTTC,CAISGPQGQGNTEQYF
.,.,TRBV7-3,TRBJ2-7,TGTGCCAGCAGCCTACAGGGTGGGGAGCAGTACTTC,CASSLQGGEQYF
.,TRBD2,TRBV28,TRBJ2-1,TGTGCCAGCAGTCTGAGTAGCGGGGGGCCACGATACAATGAGCAGTTCTTC,CASSLSSGGPRYNEQFF
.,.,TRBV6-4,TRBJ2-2,TGTGCCAGCACTGAGAGGCCGGGGGCCGGGGAGCTGTTTTTT,CASTERPGAGELFF
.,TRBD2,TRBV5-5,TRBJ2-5,TGTGCCAGCAGCGCCCTAGCGGGGGGGGACCAAGAGACCCAGTACTTC,CASSALAGGDQETQYF
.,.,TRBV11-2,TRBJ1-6,TGTGCCAGCAGCGTCATGCAGGGTAGTTATTCACCCCTCCACTTT,CASSVMQGSYSPLHF
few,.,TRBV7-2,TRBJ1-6,TGTGCCAGCAGCTTAGGGCCAGTTAATAATTCACCCCTCCACTTT,CASSLGPVNNSPLHF
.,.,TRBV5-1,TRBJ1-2,TGCGCCAGCAGCTCGGACTCTAACTATGGCTACACCTTC,CASSSDSNYGYTF
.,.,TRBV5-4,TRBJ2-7,TGTGCCAGCAGCTTGGTCGCGGGCTCCTACGAGCAGTACTTC,CASSLVAGSYEQYF
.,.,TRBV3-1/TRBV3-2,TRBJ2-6,TGTGCCAGCAGCGCCTTAGATGGGGCCAACGTCCTGACTTTC,CASSALDGANVLTF
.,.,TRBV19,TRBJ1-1,TGTGCCAGTACCATCGGGGGGACTGAAGCTTTCTTT,CASTIGGTEAFF
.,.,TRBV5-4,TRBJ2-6,TGTGCCAGCAGTCCGGTACAGGGTTCCGGGGCCAACGTCCTGACTTTC,CASSPVQGSGANVLTF
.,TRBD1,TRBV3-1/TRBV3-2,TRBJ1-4,TGTGCCAGCAGCCAAGCGACAGGGAGCAGGGAAAAACTGTTTTTT,CASSQATGSREKLFF
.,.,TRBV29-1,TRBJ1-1,TGCAGCGTTGATGCCCAGTACACTGAAGCTTTCTTT,CSVDAQYTEAFF
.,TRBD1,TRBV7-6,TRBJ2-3,TGTGCCAGCAGCGGCCAGACAGGGGGTGATGCAGATACGCAGTATTTT,CASSGQTGGDADTQYF
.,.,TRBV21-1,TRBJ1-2,TGTGCCAGCAGCAAGTTGGACAGGGGCGCTGGGGCTAACTATGGCTACACCTTC,CASSKLDRGAGANYGYTF